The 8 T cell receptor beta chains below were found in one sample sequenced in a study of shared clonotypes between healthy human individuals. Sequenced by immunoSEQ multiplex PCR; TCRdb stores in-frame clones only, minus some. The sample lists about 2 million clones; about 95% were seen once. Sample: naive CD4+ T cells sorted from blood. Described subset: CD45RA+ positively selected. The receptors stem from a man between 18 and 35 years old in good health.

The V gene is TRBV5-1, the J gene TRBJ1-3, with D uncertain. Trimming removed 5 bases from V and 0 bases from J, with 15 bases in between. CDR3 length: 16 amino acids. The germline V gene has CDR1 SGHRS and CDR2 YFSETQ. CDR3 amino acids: CASRHDSKSSGNTIYF. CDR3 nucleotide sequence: TGCGCCAGCAGGCATGACTCAAAGAGCTCTGGAAACACCATATATTTT.

CDR3 amino acids: CASSQGDHYGYTF. In nucleotides, the CDR3 is TGCGCCAGCAGCCAAGGGGACCACTATGGCTACACCTTC. The chain uses TRBV4-1 and TRBJ1-2; TRBD1 is a possible D gene (5 bases). The CDR3 length is 13 residues. The V and J ends lost 1 base and 3 bases respectively, with 6 bases between them. Germline CDR1 and CDR2: MGHRA and YSYEKL.

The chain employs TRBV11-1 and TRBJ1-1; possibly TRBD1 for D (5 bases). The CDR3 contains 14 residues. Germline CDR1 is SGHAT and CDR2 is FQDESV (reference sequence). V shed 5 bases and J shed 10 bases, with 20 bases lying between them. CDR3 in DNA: TGTGCCAGCAGCCTATTGAGCGACAGCCAGGGAGCTTTCTTT. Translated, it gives CASSLLSDSQGAFF.

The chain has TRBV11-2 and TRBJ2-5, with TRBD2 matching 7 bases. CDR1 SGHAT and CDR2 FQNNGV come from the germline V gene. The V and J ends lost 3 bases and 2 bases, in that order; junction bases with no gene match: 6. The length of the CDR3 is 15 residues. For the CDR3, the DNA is TGTGCCAGCAGCTTCCCGCTAGCGGTACAAGAGACCCAGTACTTC. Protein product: CASSFPLAVQETQYF.

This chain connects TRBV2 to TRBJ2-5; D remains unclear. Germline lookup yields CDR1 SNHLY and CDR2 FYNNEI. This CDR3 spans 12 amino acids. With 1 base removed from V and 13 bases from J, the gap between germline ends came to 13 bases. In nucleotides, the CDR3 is TGTGCCAGCAGTGAAGACAGCAATGAACCGTACTTC. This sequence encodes CASSEDSNEPYF.

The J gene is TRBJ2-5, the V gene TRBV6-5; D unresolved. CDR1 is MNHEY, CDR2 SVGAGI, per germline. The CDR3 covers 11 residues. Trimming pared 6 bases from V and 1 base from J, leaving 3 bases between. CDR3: CASRAQETQYF. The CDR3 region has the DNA TGTGCCAGCAGGGCCCAAGAGACCCAGTACTTC.

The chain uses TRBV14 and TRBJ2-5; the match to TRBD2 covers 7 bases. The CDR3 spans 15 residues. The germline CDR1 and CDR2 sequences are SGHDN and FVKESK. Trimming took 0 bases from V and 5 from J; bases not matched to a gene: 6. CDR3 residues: CASSQDGGLEETQYF. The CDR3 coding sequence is TGTGCCAGCAGCCAAGACGGGGGGTTGGAGGAGACCCAGTACTTC.

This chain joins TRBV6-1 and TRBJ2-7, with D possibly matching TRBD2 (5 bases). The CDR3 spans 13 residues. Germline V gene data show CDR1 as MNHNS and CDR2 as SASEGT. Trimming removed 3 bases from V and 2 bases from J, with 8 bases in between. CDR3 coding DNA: TGTGCCAGCAGTGATCTCGGGGCCTACGAGCAGTACTTC. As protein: CASSDLGAYEQYF.